These 17 T cell receptor beta chains were all obtained from the same sample, sequenced in a study of T cells in localized non-small cell lung cancer. The method was immunoSEQ multiplex PCR; TCRdb's version includes in-frame clones alone and lacks a portion of them. The top ten hold 13% to 15% of the sample, which has 20,000 to 25,000 clones, 80% to 95% seen once. This material consisted of peripheral blood, taken before any cancer treatment. The source is a man aged 40 to 75 with stage III squamous cell lung carcinoma.

With regard to this clone: The sample has other DNA sequences that encode this CDR3 too. CDR3 DNA: TGTGCCAGCAGTTCCGGACCTCTCTCTGGAAACACCATATATTTT. Its translation is CASSSGPLSGNTIYF. The V and J genes are TRBV28 and TRBJ1-3; no clear D gene. The germline gives CDR1 MDHEN, CDR2 SYDVKM. Trimming removed 4 bases at V and 0 bases at J, with 10 bases between. This CDR3 region has 15 residues.

The chain links TRBV15 to TRBJ1-5, with D possibly TRBD1 on 6 matching bases. Germline lookup yields CDR1 LNHNV and CDR2 YYDKDF (reference sequence). The CDR3 is made up of 17 amino acids. V lost 1 base and J lost 0, with 13 bases in between. The CDR3: CATSRGPQGLSNQPQHF. The CDR3 region has the DNA TGTGCCACCAGCAGAGGACCCCAGGGGCTTAGCAATCAGCCCCAGCATTTT.

The J gene is TRBJ2-5, the V gene TRBV19, with a weak D call TRBD2 (6 bases). Between the trimmed V and J ends, which lost 4 bases and 5 bases, there was a span of 14 bases. The CDR3 is 14 amino acids. Germline V CDR1 and CDR2: LNHDA, SQIVND (reference sequence). CDR3 coding DNA: TGTGCCAGTAGTAAGGAGGGGTGGAAGGAGACCCAGTACTTC. Translation: CASSKEGWKETQYF.

The chain combines TRBV18 with TRBJ1-1; tentatively, D is TRBD1 (6 bases). The CDR3 has 15 residues. Trimming stripped 4 bases from V and 0 bases from J, with 12 bases between. Germline lookup yields CDR1 KGHSH and CDR2 LQKENI. DNA for the CDR3: TGTGCCAGCTCACTCCAGGACAGTATGAACACTGAAGCTTTCTTT. Its protein is CASSLQDSMNTEAFF.

A word on this clone: Other DNA variants within this sample encode the same CDR3. The chain combines TRBV4-1 with TRBJ2-1; 7 nucleotides match TRBD1. The V segment lost 3 bases and the J segment 10 bases; nucleotides outside the gene matches: 6. The CDR3 extends over 13 amino acids. CDR1 MGHRA and CDR2 YSYEKL come from the germline V gene. CDR3 amino acids: CASSQTTGREQFF. CDR3 DNA sequence: TGCGCCAGCAGCCAGACGACAGGGAGAGAGCAGTTCTTC.

This chain links TRBV6-4 with TRBJ2-7; D is tentatively TRBD1 or TRBD2 (5 bases each). CDR3 length equals 16 residues. V was pared by 2 bases and J by 4 bases, with 18 bases between. Germline V gene data show CDR1 as MRHNA and CDR2 as SNTAGT. The CDR3 loop reads CASSDPSEGLDYEQYF. CDR3 coding DNA: TGTGCCAGCAGTGACCCCTCAGAGGGGCTCGATTACGAGCAGTACTTC.

This chain uses TRBV9 with TRBJ2-3; no firm D call. Trimming shortened V by 0 bases and J by 2 bases, and 7 bases separated the two germline ends. Germline V lookup: CDR1 SGDLS, CDR2 YYNGEE. CDR3 length equals 14 residues. The CDR3 region has the DNA TGTGCCAGCAGCGTAGGAGTCCCCACAGATACGCAGTATTTT. It translates to CASSVGVPTDTQYF. The variable domain in full, completed from reference TRBV9 and TRBJ2-3, reads DSGVTQTPKHLITATGQRVTLRCSPRSGDLSVYWYQQSLDQGLQFLIQYYNGEERAKGNILERFSAQQFPDLHSELNLSSLELGDSALYFCASSVGVPTDTQYFGPGTRLTVL.

The rearrangement uses TRBV7-2 and TRBJ2-4, with D possibly called TRBD1 or TRBD2 (5 bases each). V was shortened by 7 bases and J by 7 bases, with 17 bases between the two germline ends. CDR3 size: 14 residues. Germline V lookup: CDR1 SGHTA, CDR2 FQGNSA. The CDR3 DNA is TGTGCCAGCACACCCCGTATGGGGGAGAACATTCAGTACTTC. Its protein is CASTPRMGENIQYF.

The chain's CDR3 is CASSEGNFRDRGSWGYGYTF. DNA of the CDR3: TGCGCCAGCAGTGAGGGGAACTTCCGGGACAGGGGGAGTTGGGGATATGGCTACACCTTC. V is TRBV10-2 and J is TRBJ1-2; 11 positions match TRBD1. The germline V gene encodes CDR1 WSHSY and CDR2 SAAADI. The CDR3 spans 20 residues. With 2 bases clipped from V and 5 bases from J, the junction kept 19 bases outside the gene matches.

The J gene is TRBJ1-2, the V gene TRBV6-4; D uncertain. CDR3 length equals 10 residues. The germline CDR1 and CDR2 sequences are MRHNA and SNTAGT. Trimming took off 5 bases at V and 8 bases at J, with 6 bases between the two ends. DNA for the CDR3: TGTGCCAGCAGTCGGAGGGGCTACACCTTC. Residues: CASSRRGYTF.

The rearrangement joins TRBV6-5 to TRBJ1-2; 7 nucleotides line up with TRBD1. In germline, CDR1 is MNHEY, CDR2 SVGAGI. The CDR3 has 14 amino acids. V trimming: 0 bases; J trimming: 4 bases; junction bases outside the gene matches: 2. The CDR3 protein is CASSYSGGGYGYTF. CDR3 DNA sequence: TGTGCCAGCAGTTACTCAGGGGGCGGCTATGGCTACACCTTC.

The chain couples TRBV30 to TRBJ2-3, with 9 bases aligning to TRBD2. Germline CDR1 and CDR2: GTSNPN and SVGIG (reference sequence). There are 16 residues in the CDR3. Germline trimming cut 0 bases from V and 5 bases from J; bases unmatched to any gene: 9. For the CDR3, the DNA is TGTGCCTGGAGTGTAAGGGCGGGAGGGCCAAAAGATACGCAGTATTTT. This codes for CAWSVRAGGPKDTQYF.

Only a few counts were recorded for this clone. The chain carries TRBV20-1 and TRBJ1-1; a possible D gene is TRBD1 (5 bases). From germline, CDR1 is DFQATT and CDR2 SNEGSKA (reference sequence). CDR3 length equals 11 residues. CDR3 residues: CSTGGDTEAFF. The CDR3 nucleotides are TGCAGCACGGGAGGGGACACTGAAGCTTTCTTT.

This rearrangement joins TRBV27 to TRBJ2-2; 8 bases agree with TRBD1. Germline-derived CDR1 and CDR2 are MNHEY and SMNVEV (reference sequence). This CDR3 is 14 amino acids long. V lost 7 bases, J lost 4 bases, and 5 bases stayed unmatched. The CDR3 coding sequence is TGTGCCAGCAATGACAGGGGACTCACCGGGGAGCTGTTTTTT. Residues: CASNDRGLTGELFF.

CDR3: CASSPGQADTEAFF. CDR3 nucleotides: TGTGCCAGCTCACCGGGACAGGCGGACACTGAAGCTTTCTTT. The genes are TRBV18 and TRBJ1-1; 8 nucleotides align to TRBD1. CDR1 is KGHSH, CDR2 LQKENI, per germline. The CDR3 loop spans 14 amino acids. Trimming removed 3 bases from V and 3 bases from J; junction bases left unmatched: 3.

This clone was picked up one time. The V and J genes are TRBV21-1 and TRBJ1-1. TRBV21-1 is tagged as a pseudogene. The CDR3 sequence is 16 residues long. The CDR3 nucleotides read TGTGCCAGCAGGTGGCGGATAGCTACACAACGCACTGAAGCTTTCTTT. Protein product: CASRWRIATQRTEAFF.

The chain employs TRBV7-2 and TRBJ1-1; possibly TRBD1 for D (6 bases). This CDR3 is 12 amino acids long. V was cut by 2 bases and J by 7 bases, with 8 bases left in between. Germline CDR1 SGHTA, CDR2 FQGNSA. Here the CDR3 reads CASSLSGVEAFF. The CDR3 DNA reads TGTGCCAGCAGCTTATCAGGGGTTGAAGCTTTCTTT.